This note documents a single T cell receptor beta chain sequence. This CDR3 has 13 residues. Germline V gives CDR1 LNHDA, CDR2 SQIVND (reference sequence). The V end was cut by 5 bases, the J end by 4 bases, with 10 bases between. This sample was included in a study of blood T cell repertoires in COVID-19. Across the study: Specimens from acute and convalescent COVID-19 originated in the United States, Italy and Spain. Sources were T cells, B-cell-depleted T cells, or PBMCs; the material itself was cDNA or gDNA.

Original methodology: It was from reference gene primer amplification that nucleated cell counts were estimated. Sequenced by immunoSEQ multiplex PCR; TCRdb stores in-frame clones only, minus some. The V and J calls and the clone size are those of that table, but D and trimming were determined from the DNA. The table includes about 98,000 clones, 87% detected once. What was sequenced was peripheral blood. The chain couples TRBV19 to TRBJ2-3, with TRBD2 as a possible D gene (7 bases). This TCR was sampled from a man in his 70s with acute or convalescent COVID-19. This CDR3 reads CASSGGASDTQYF. As DNA, the CDR3 is TGTGCCAGTAGTGGGGGGGCATCAGATACGCAGTATTTT.